This T cell receptor (beta chain) was captured in a study of identical twins' blood T cells. Note on this clonotype: Antigen: not known. Germline is not matched at one junction end, which may reflect a read error.

In TCRdb, the 5' RACE reads were re-called with MiXCR into one record per CDR3 protein. The table lists 400,000 or so distinct CDR3 sequences, approximately 30% of them singletons. The CDR3 contains 20 residues. The germline CDR1 and CDR2 sequences are MGHRA and YSYEKL. Study results and caveats: Out-of-frame TCRbeta clonotypes reportedly had markedly more similar V usage in twins than unrelated donors.

The sample consisted of PBMCs. The clonotype comes from a woman aged 18-49 years in good health. V usage is TRBV4-1 and J usage is TRBJ1-6; no firm D call. The CDR3: CASSQDISLKATHYNSSLHF. In DNA, the CDR3 is TGCGCCAGCAGCCAAGATATAAGTTTGAAGGCGACCCACTATAATTCATCCCTCCACTTT.